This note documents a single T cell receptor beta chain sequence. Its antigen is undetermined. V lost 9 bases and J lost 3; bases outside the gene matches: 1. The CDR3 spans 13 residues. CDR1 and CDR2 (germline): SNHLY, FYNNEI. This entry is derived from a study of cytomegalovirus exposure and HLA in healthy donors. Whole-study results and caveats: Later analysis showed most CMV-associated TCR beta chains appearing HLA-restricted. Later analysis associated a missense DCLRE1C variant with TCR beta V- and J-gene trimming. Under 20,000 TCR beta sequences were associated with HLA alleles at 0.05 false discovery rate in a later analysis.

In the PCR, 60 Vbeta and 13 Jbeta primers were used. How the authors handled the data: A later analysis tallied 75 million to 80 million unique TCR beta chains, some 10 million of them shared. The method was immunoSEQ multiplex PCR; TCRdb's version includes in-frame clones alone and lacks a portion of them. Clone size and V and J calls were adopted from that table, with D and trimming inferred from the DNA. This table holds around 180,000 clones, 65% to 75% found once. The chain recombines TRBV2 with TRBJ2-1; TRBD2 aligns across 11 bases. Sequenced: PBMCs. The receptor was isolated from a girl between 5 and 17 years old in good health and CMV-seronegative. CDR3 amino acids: CARTSGVYNEQFF. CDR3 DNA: TGTGCCAGGACTAGCGGGGTCTACAATGAGCAGTTCTTC.